This T cell receptor (beta chain) came from a study of shared clonotypes between healthy human individuals. Naive CD8 populations comprised CD45RO-negative cells positively selected for CCR7, excluding terminally differentiated effector memory CD45RA+ cells. Per the germline V gene, CDR1 is MDHEN and CDR2 is SYDVKM. The CDR3 is 12 residues long. V shed 6 bases and J shed 7 bases, with 13 bases lying between them. Profiled with immunoSEQ multiplex PCR; TCRdb holds only in-frame clones, not every one. The data hold around 640,000 clones, with 95% to 97% observed a single time. Sequencing was carried out using naive CD8+ T cells sorted from blood. The V gene is TRBV28, the J gene TRBJ2-7; D unresolved. The clonotype was recovered from a woman in her thirties in good health. In nucleotides, the CDR3 is TGTGCCAGCAGAAATGGGGTGCCTGAGCAGTACTTC. Translating it yields CASRNGVPEQYF.